This T cell receptor (beta chain) was obtained from a study of T cell changes during pregnancy in multiple sclerosis. Trimming cost V 6 bases and J 8 bases, with 8 bases left between them. Looked up from germline, CDR1 is MDHEN and CDR2 is SYDVKM. This CDR3 is built from 11 residues. Profiled with immunoSEQ multiplex PCR; TCRdb holds only in-frame clones, not every one. The sample lists 55,000 to 80,000 clones, about 93% occurring once. The starting material was CD8+ T cells from peripheral blood mononuclear cells, obtained in the second trimester of pregnancy. The chain carries TRBV28 and TRBJ2-1; D is unclear. This TCR came from a female donor with multiple sclerosis, enrolled in a pregnancy study. This CDR3 is CASRRSDEQFF. The CDR3 DNA sequence: TGTGCCAGCAGGCGATCGGATGAGCAGTTCTTC.